The present T cell receptor beta chain was sequenced within a study of CXCR3-negative and CXCR3-positive naive CD8 T cells (dated by TCRdb to the late 2010s). Regarding the research as a whole: Some 150 million TRB reads were obtained in total, roughly 1.5 +/- 0.3 million reads per library. Diversity and physicochemical repertoire analyses covered 11 donors pooled from two independent experiments. The TRBV-TRBJ cluster analysis covered naive subsets from 5 donors and memory cells from 3 donors. What the study reported, not specific to this receptor: Comparably high repertoire diversity was found in both naive subsets, whereas much lower repertoire diversity was found in memory CD8+ T cells. CXCR3 expression partially decreased after cryopreservation, so most assays used freshly isolated PBMCs. TRBV-TRBJ usage was similar between naive CXCR3-negative and CXCR3-positive cells from the same donor, while memory cells showed distinct patterns. TRB CDR3s from CXCR3-positive naive cells showed higher hydrophobicity (lower Kidera factor 4), lower energy, and higher strength and volume indices than CXCR3-negative naive cells. Surface CD5, linked to self-reactivity in mice, was comparable between naive subsets; TCR interaction strength was therefore also inferred from TRB CDR3 physicochemical properties.

For every CD8+ T cell subset, hundreds of thousands of cells were flow-sorted straight into RLT lysis buffer, and each subset was sorted in triplicate. To exclude memory contaminants, naive CD8+ T cells were stringently defined as CD45RO-CCR7+CD27+CD95-. Peripheral blood mononuclear cells were isolated from buffy coats by standard density gradient centrifugation. Naive CXCR3-negative and CXCR3-positive CD8+ T cells were flow-sorted on a FACSAria III. An RNeasy Mini Kit was used to extract total RNA from the sorted cells. Of note for this clonotype: The antigen this receptor binds is unknown.

This sample was sequenced with a NextSeq 550. The Human TCR Profiling Kit (MiLaboratory) was used to prepare UMI-labeled 5' RACE TRB cDNA libraries. The full amount of extracted RNA was used for cDNA synthesis, and the full amount of resulting cDNA was used for PCR amplification. Libraries were prepared in parallel with an identical number of PCR cycles. From the authors' description of their analysis: With a minimum of two reads required per UMI, MIGEC and MiXCR pulled out about 52,000 +/- 9,100 unique UMI-labeled TRB cDNA molecules from each library. Each library averaged about 40,000 +/- 10,000 functional in-frame TRB CDR3 nucleotide clonotypes without stop codons. After downsampling to 5000 UMI-labeled TRB molecules per sample, diversity metrics, including normalized Shannon-Wiener and Chao1, were computed in VDJtools. VDJtools was used to calculate clonotype-size-weighted physicochemical properties of the central five CDR3 residues, namely interaction energy, strength, volume and Kidera factor 4. With the reads reprocessed by TCRdb, a single entry stands for each CDR3 protein sequence and no DNA is reported. The V and J calls reflect TCRdb's pipeline rather than the authors' work. The table of this sample itemizes 41,000 or so distinct CDR3 sequences. Around 1.9% of the sample goes to the ten largest clones.

Material for sequencing was naive CXCR3- CD8+ T cells from blood. What the cell subset or site label conveys for this sample: CD45RO-CCR7+CD27+CD95- naive CD8+ T cells lacking CXCR3 (TNR3-). The source of this sequence is a human donor in good health. Some clones in this sample may be carry-over from other donors' samples.

The CDR3 in this case is CASSLDSTGELFF. The chain is made from TRBV6-2 or TRBV6-3 and TRBJ2-2; without DNA, the TCRdb call of TRBD1 cannot be checked. CDR1 and CDR2, looked up from the germline V gene, are MNHEY and SVGEGT. The CDR3 spans 13 residues, from the cysteine through the phenylalanine. This entry has no DNA.